The source of this TCR beta chain is a study of blood T cell repertoires in COVID-19. Under the authors' procedure: Scientists estimated how many nucleated cells there were by amplifying reference gene primers. This table comes from immunoSEQ multiplex PCR, and its TCRdb copy is limited to in-frame clones, with some not included. The D gene and trimming were derived from the DNA, and the V and J assignments and clone size from that table. In the table there are 70,000 to 80,000 clones, approximately 90% of which are singletons. The clonotype was recovered from a woman aged 60-75 years with active COVID-19. Material: peripheral blood.

As DNA, the CDR3 is TGTGCCAGCAGCCACACAGGGGGCCGTTATGGCTACACCTTC. Amino acids: CASSHTGGRYGYTF. The V gene is TRBV7-9, the J gene TRBJ1-2; 9 bases agree with TRBD1. J gave up 5 bases and V 5 bases, and 6 bases lay outside the gene matches. Germline-derived CDR1 and CDR2 are SEHNR and FQNEAQ (reference sequence). The CDR3 is 14 residues long.